The 32 T cell receptor beta chains given below trace back to one sample, sequenced in a study of T cell responses to AZD1222 COVID-19 vaccine. Only in-frame clones appear in the TCRdb table, and some are missing; sequencing was by immunoSEQ multiplex PCR. The data contain 100,000 to 150,000 clones, approximately 85% of them singletons. Sequences were derived from peripheral blood, sampled 28 days after the second dose of the MenACWY control vaccine. The receptors shown here come from an adult who received the MenACWY meningococcal vaccine as a control.

The V call is TRBV14, the J call TRBJ2-1; TRBD1 matches at 8 bases. CDR1 is SGHDN, CDR2 FVKESK, per germline. The CDR3 is 16 residues long. V shed 3 bases and J 6 bases; nucleotides not matched to a gene: 10. The CDR3 nucleotides read TGTGCCAGCAGCCACCTTGGACAGGGTGAGGGCAATGAGCAGTTCTTC. It yields the protein CASSHLGQGEGNEQFF.

The chain is built from TRBV14 and TRBJ1-2; no definite D call. The germline CDR1 and CDR2 sequences are SGHDN and FVKESK. The V gene lost 3 bases and the J gene lost 4 bases, with 12 bases spanning the gap. CDR3 length: 14 amino acids. The CDR3 spells CASSHLPGGYGYTF. CDR3 sequence (DNA): TGTGCCAGCAGCCACCTCCCCGGAGGCTATGGCTACACCTTC.

The chain joins TRBV12-3 or TRBV12-4 to TRBJ1-6; D unclear. V was trimmed by 5 bases and J by 3 bases, leaving 5 bases between them. The CDR3 runs to 13 residues. The DNA of the CDR3 is TGTGCCAGCAGTACGGACTATAATTCACCCCTCCACTTT. It yields the protein CASSTDYNSPLHF.

This chain joins TRBV9 and TRBJ1-3; D is undetermined. This CDR3 has 13 residues. Germline V gives CDR1 SGDLS, CDR2 YYNGEE. Deletions cut 4 bases from V and 6 bases from J, with 11 bases between. The CDR3: CASSLDSLNTIYF. The CDR3 DNA follows: TGTGCCAGCAGCTTAGATAGCTTAAACACCATATATTTT.

The V gene is TRBV18, the J gene TRBJ1-4; D perhaps matches TRBD1 (6 bases). Trimming shortened V by 5 bases and J by 0 bases, and 16 bases separated the two germline ends. This CDR3 is built from 17 residues. Germline V lookup: CDR1 KGHSH, CDR2 LQKENI. The CDR3 DNA sequence: TGTGCCAGCTCAGGTCCTCGCGAGGGGGCAACTAATGAAAAACTGTTTTTT. Its translation is CASSGPREGATNEKLFF.

The gene calls are TRBV2 and TRBJ1-2; D is ambiguous. Germline assignment: CDR1 SNHLY and CDR2 FYNNEI. The ends were cut back, 5 bases at V and 9 bases at J, with 7 bases in the middle. The CDR3 has 10 amino acids. Here the CDR3 DNA reads TGTGCCAGCAGTTCTGCAAGCTACACCTTC. Its translation is CASSSASYTF.

The chain carries TRBV10-2 and TRBJ2-2; TRBD2 might be the D (6 bases). Germline-derived CDR1 and CDR2 are WSHSY and SAAADI. The CDR3 covers 14 residues. Trimming pared 4 bases from V and 6 bases from J, leaving 12 bases between. DNA for the CDR3: TGCGCCAGCAGTGTATCGGCGGGGCCCGGGGAGCTGTTTTTT. Its protein product is CASSVSAGPGELFF.

J is TRBJ2-2 and V is TRBV25-1, with D perhaps given as TRBD1 or TRBD2 (5 bases each). Germline CDR1 reads MGHDK; CDR2 reads SYGVNS. V was clipped by 4 bases and J by 1 base, with 16 bases between them. The CDR3 has 17 amino acids. The CDR3 nucleotides read TGTGCCAGCAGTGCCTTATCCGGGACGGAGAACACCGGGGAGCTGTTTTTT. It is translated as CASSALSGTENTGELFF.

The V and J genes are TRBV27 and TRBJ1-3; D not resolved. The CDR3 is 14 amino acids. Germline V CDR1 and CDR2: MNHEY, SMNVEV (reference sequence). V was pared by 5 bases and J by 0 bases, with 8 bases between. The CDR3 coding sequence is TGTGCCAGCAGTAACTCCCTCTCTGGAAACACCATATATTTT. It translates to CASSNSLSGNTIYF.

The chain couples TRBV29-1 to TRBJ2-3, with D tentatively TRBD2 (7 bases). Trimming took off 7 bases at V and 2 bases at J, with 16 bases between the two ends. Germline CDR1 reads SQVTM; CDR2 reads ANQGSEA. The CDR3 has 14 amino acids. The CDR3 DNA reads TGCAGCGCCAGGGCGGGGGCCAACACAGATACGCAGTATTTT. It codes for CSARAGANTDTQYF.

The genes are TRBV6-5 and TRBJ1-1; D may be TRBD1 (6 bases). In germline, CDR1 is MNHEY, CDR2 SVGAGI. Deletions cut 6 bases from V and 0 bases from J, with 14 bases between. This CDR3 has 15 amino acids. The CDR3 region has the DNA TGTGCCAGCAGCTACGGGGGCAGGGTGAACACTGAAGCTTTCTTT. It encodes CASSYGGRVNTEAFF.

The chain uses TRBV7-9 and TRBJ1-1; D might be TRBD1 (6 bases). Germline CDR1 reads SEHNR; CDR2 reads FQNEAQ (reference sequence). CDR3 size: 15 residues. The V and J ends lost 6 bases and 1 base respectively, with 15 bases between them. CDR3 loop: CASSSDRFGNTEAFF. In nucleotides, the CDR3 is TGTGCCAGCAGTTCCGACAGGTTCGGGAACACTGAAGCTTTCTTT.

CDR3 sequence (DNA): TGTGCCAGCAGCCCCGAGAGGGAATCCTACAATGAGCAGTTCTTC. It encodes CASSPERESYNEQFF. The V and J genes are TRBV5-4 and TRBJ2-1; weak D call: TRBD2 (5 bases). Germline values: CDR1 SGHNT, CDR2 YYREEE (reference sequence). V shed 4 bases and J shed 1 base, with 12 bases lying between them. The CDR3 covers 15 residues.

The CDR3 DNA follows: TGTGCCATTGCGGACAGGGCAGCCACCGGGGAGCTGTTTTTT. This encodes CAIADRAATGELFF. This chain uses TRBV10-3 with TRBJ2-2, with 8 bases identical to TRBD1. J lost 4 bases, V lost 9 bases, and 7 bases had no gene match. Germline lookup yields CDR1 ENHRY and CDR2 SYGVKD. The CDR3 runs 14 residues.

As for this clone: This sample includes further DNA sequences coding for the same CDR3. V and J are TRBV5-6 and TRBJ1-5; D is perhaps TRBD1 (5 bases). With 0 bases removed from V and 3 bases from J, the gap between germline ends came to 7 bases. This CDR3 is 14 amino acids long. Germline CDR1 is SGHDT and CDR2 is YYEEEE. The CDR3 reads CASSLGQFNQPQHF. As DNA, the CDR3 is TGTGCCAGCAGCTTGGGACAGTTCAATCAGCCCCAGCATTTT.

The chain employs TRBV9 and TRBJ1-1, with a possible D match to TRBD1 (5 bases). CDR1 and CDR2 (germline): SGDLS, YYNGEE. Between the trimmed V and J ends, which lost 2 bases and 3 bases, there was a span of 14 bases. CDR3 length: 15 amino acids. As DNA, the CDR3 is TGTGCCAGCAGCGTGGGGACTTTGGGGGACACTGAAGCTTTCTTT. It is translated as CASSVGTLGDTEAFF.

In nucleotides, the CDR3 is TGTGCCAGCAGCCCACGGACAGGGGGCGAGGCGGCCAAAAACATTCAGTACTTC. Translation: CASSPRTGGEAAKNIQYF. This chain joins TRBV9 and TRBJ2-4; 11 bases fit TRBD1. Per germline, CDR1 SGDLS and CDR2 YYNGEE. Trimming at V came to 4 bases and at J to 1 base, leaving 10 bases not matched to a gene. The CDR3 extends over 18 amino acids.

The rearrangement links TRBV7-9 to TRBJ2-5; a possible D gene is TRBD2 (6 bases). Germline CDR1 is SEHNR and CDR2 is FQNEAQ (reference sequence). CDR3 length equals 16 residues. V was shortened by 0 bases and J by 4 bases, with 15 bases between the two germline ends. CDR3 region: CASSLAVGGEGETQYF. Written as DNA, the CDR3 is TGTGCCAGCAGCTTAGCGGTTGGAGGGGAAGGAGAGACCCAGTACTTC.

The CDR3 bases are TGTGCCAGCAGCTTGGGACCGGGACAGATGAACACTGAAGCTTTCTTT. The encoded protein is CASSLGPGQMNTEAFF. The chain uses TRBV5-4 and TRBJ1-1, with 7 bases fitting TRBD1. Germline V gene sequence: CDR1 SGHNT, CDR2 YYREEE (reference sequence). This CDR3 comprises 16 residues. V was clipped by 0 bases and J by 0 bases; unmatched bases: 5.

The genes are TRBV18 and TRBJ2-4; maybe TRBD2 (6 bases). The CDR3 runs to 16 residues. Germline V gene data show CDR1 as KGHSH and CDR2 as LQKENI. Trimming removed 6 bases at V and 0 bases at J, with 15 bases between. CDR3 sequence reads: CASSSEEGLAKNIQYF. CDR3 DNA: TGTGCCAGCTCCTCCGAGGAGGGTCTAGCCAAAAACATTCAGTACTTC.

The chain links TRBV19 to TRBJ2-7; TRBD2 matches at 10 bases. The V gene end was trimmed by 4 bases and the J gene end by 0 bases; junction bases not matched to a gene: 12. This CDR3 has 18 amino acids. Germline loops: CDR1 LNHDA, CDR2 SQIVND (reference sequence). CDR3 sequence: CASSTGPPGTSASYEQYF. The CDR3 DNA is TGTGCCAGTAGTACAGGCCCCCCTGGGACTAGCGCCTCCTACGAGCAGTACTTC.

The chain couples TRBV7-8 to TRBJ1-6; D not resolved. V was pared by 3 bases and J by 2 bases, with 5 bases between. Germline CDR1 reads SGHVS; CDR2 reads FQNEAQ. CDR3 length: 14 residues. In DNA form, the CDR3 reads TGTGCCAGCAGCTTCGATCCCTATAATTCACCCCTCCACTTT. Protein product: CASSFDPYNSPLHF.

This clone was recorded once. V is TRBV12-3 or TRBV12-4 and J is TRBJ1-2; the D gene is possibly TRBD1 (6 bases). CDR3 length: 12 residues. Trimming pared 6 bases from V and 5 bases from J, leaving 10 bases between. This chain's CDR3 is CASRFQGYGYTF. CDR3 DNA sequence: TGTGCCAGCAGGTTCCAGGGGTATGGCTACACCTTC.

This clone was found once. The chain recombines TRBV6-5 with TRBJ1-6; 8 bases are shared with TRBD1. The J segment lost 7 bases and the V segment lost 0 bases, leaving 2 bases of the junction unmatched. From germline, CDR1 is MNHEY and CDR2 SVGAGI. The CDR3 extends over 15 amino acids. Written as DNA, the CDR3 is TGTGCCAGCAGTTACTCGAGGGACAGGAATTCACCCCTCCACTTT. Its protein is CASSYSRDRNSPLHF.

The CDR3 is CASRGASKGNTIYF. The CDR3 DNA sequence: TGTGCCAGCAGGGGGGCCTCAAAGGGAAACACCATATATTTT. The rearrangement joins TRBV6-6 to TRBJ1-3; D might be TRBD1 (6 bases). Germline CDR1 is MNHNY and CDR2 is SVGAGI (reference sequence). With 6 bases removed from V and 4 bases from J, the gap between germline ends came to 13 bases. This CDR3 has 14 residues.

This clone was recorded a few times. This rearrangement joins TRBV19 to TRBJ1-6; D remains ambiguous. Germline values: CDR1 LNHDA, CDR2 SQIVND (reference sequence). The CDR3 runs to 13 residues. Trimming left V 1 base short and J 10 bases short, with 8 bases between. The CDR3 bases are TGTGCCAGTAGTATAGGGTCGGGGTCACCCCTCCACTTT. Translated, it gives CASSIGSGSPLHF.

This clone was observed once. The chain employs TRBV28 and TRBJ1-5; tentative D call: TRBD1 (5 bases). This CDR3 has 13 amino acids. V was pared by 6 bases and J by 2 bases, with 8 bases between. Germline loops: CDR1 MDHEN, CDR2 SYDVKM. CDR3 nucleotide sequence: TGTGCCAGCAGAGACAGACGCAATCAGCCCCAGCATTTT. Translation gives CASRDRRNQPQHF.

This clone showed up just once. This rearrangement joins TRBV5-4 to TRBJ1-1, with D unclear. CDR1 and CDR2 from the germline V gene are SGHNT and YYREEE (reference sequence). This CDR3 has 15 amino acids. With 5 bases removed from V and 0 bases from J, the gap between germline ends came to 14 bases. The CDR3 DNA reads as TGTGCCAGCAGTTTACCTGGAAGAATGAACACTGAAGCTTTCTTT. Residues: CASSLPGRMNTEAFF.

This chain connects TRBV5-1 to TRBJ1-1; possibly TRBD1 for D (5 bases). The CDR3 has 15 residues. Trimming stripped 0 bases from V and 0 bases from J, with 9 bases between. The V gene's germline CDR1 is SGHRS and CDR2 YFSETQ. CDR3: CASSLVPGLNTEAFF. Written as DNA, the CDR3 is TGCGCCAGCAGCTTGGTTCCGGGGCTGAACACTGAAGCTTTCTTT.

The V and J genes are TRBV12-5 and TRBJ2-2; possibly TRBD1 or TRBD2 for D (5 bases each). CDR1 is LGHNT, CDR2 FRNRAP, per germline. V lost 3 bases, J lost 6 bases, and 11 bases lay in between. The CDR3 length is 14 residues. In nucleotides, the CDR3 is TGTGCTAGTGGTTTTGGGGGTCGAGCCGGGGAGCTGTTTTTT. The encoded protein is CASGFGGRAGELFF. Filled out from reference TRBV12-5 and TRBJ2-2, the complete variable domain reads DARVTQTPRHKVTEMGQEVTMRCQPILGHNTVFWYRQTMMQGLELLAYFRNRAPLDDSGMPKDRFSAEMPDATLATLKIQPSEPRDSAVYFCASGFGGRAGELFFGEGSRLTVL.

The rearrangement joins TRBV18 to TRBJ2-5; 9 bases align to TRBD2. V shed 2 bases, J shed 4 bases, and the junction held 11 bases outside the gene matches. Germline CDR1 reads KGHSH; CDR2 reads LQKENI. CDR3 size: 17 residues. As DNA, the CDR3 is TGTGCCAGCTCACCATTGACTAGCGGATGGTGGGGAGAGACCCAGTACTTC. Protein sequence: CASSPLTSGWWGETQYF.

J is TRBJ1-5 and V is TRBV6-5, with 7 bases identical to TRBD1. Germline assignment: CDR1 MNHEY and CDR2 SVGAGI. This CDR3 comprises 15 residues. With V trimmed by 9 bases and J by 1 base, 9 bases remained unmatched. This CDR3 is CASFVPGQSNQPQHF. The CDR3 DNA sequence: TGTGCCAGTTTCGTCCCGGGACAGAGCAATCAGCCCCAGCATTTT.